A selection of T cell receptor beta chains follows, all from one sample in a study of blood T cell repertoires in COVID-19. The repertoire was sequenced with immunoSEQ multiplex PCR; TCRdb's copy has only in-frame clones and lacks some. The sample contains about 230,000 clones, 65% to 90% of which appear only once. The sequencing input was peripheral blood. The receptor set was obtained from a woman aged 40-49 years who had recovered from COVID-19. The CDR3 runs from the conserved cysteine through the conserved F or W. D genes are given only for firm matches. Only part of the rows carry a size: once, few, many, or a class if the clone is expanded.

d_gene,abundance,j_gene,v_gene,CDR3aa,CDR3nt
NA,few,TRBJ1-5,TRBV5-6,CASSKRQISNQPQHF,TGTGCCAGCAGCAAGAGACAGATTAGCAATCAGCCCCAGCATTTT
NA,NA,TRBJ2-3,TRBV19,CASSNAPGVTDTQYF,TGTGCCAGTAGTAACGCCCCGGGGGTAACAGATACGCAGTATTTT
TRBD1,NA,TRBJ1-4,TRBV30,CAWSVGQGGPYEKLFF,TGTGCCTGGAGTGTAGGACAGGGCGGCCCCTATGAAAAACTGTTTTTT
NA,NA,TRBJ2-5,TRBV7-9,CASSLGPGGKGETQYF,TGTGCCAGCAGCTTAGGGCCAGGGGGGAAGGGAGAGACCCAGTACTTC
TRBD1,NA,TRBJ1-2,TRBV5-1,CASSSKGQAVDGYTF,TGCGCCAGCAGCTCAAAGGGACAGGCGGTCGATGGCTACACCTTC
NA,NA,TRBJ2-3,TRBV14,CASSQSKGPRTDTQYF,TGTGCCAGCAGCCAGTCGAAGGGGCCTCGCACAGATACGCAGTATTTT
NA,few,TRBJ2-3,TRBV4-3,CASSQDNYASTDTQYF,TGCGCCAGCAGCCAAGATAACTACGCTAGCACAGATACGCAGTATTTT
NA,NA,TRBJ1-2,TRBV6-5,CASSYTQGLANYGYTF,TGTGCCAGCAGTTACACGCAGGGACTAGCTAACTATGGCTACACCTTC
TRBD2,NA,TRBJ2-7,TRBV7-6,CASSLLAGGPRTYEQYF,TGTGCCAGCAGCCTACTAGCGGGGGGGCCTCGCACCTACGAGCAGTACTTC
NA,NA,TRBJ2-1,TRBV7-6,CASGASYNEQFF,TGTGCCAGCGGGGCGTCCTACAATGAGCAGTTCTTC
NA,NA,TRBJ2-1,TRBV3-1/TRBV3-2,CASSPGHGPYNEQFF,TGTGCCAGCAGCCCGGGACACGGACCCTACAATGAGCAGTTCTTC
TRBD1,NA,TRBJ1-1,TRBV27,CASSPDRVIAEAFF,TGTGCCAGCAGTCCCGACAGGGTGATTGCTGAAGCTTTCTTT
NA,NA,TRBJ2-7,TRBV7-2,CASSFSQAKTYEQYF,TGTGCCAGCAGCTTTTCGCAGGCTAAGACCTACGAGCAGTACTTC
TRBD2,NA,TRBJ2-2,TRBV6-1,CASSAPGLPLLYTGELFF,TGTGCCAGCAGTGCCCCGGGACTACCTCTACTATACACCGGGGAGCTGTTTTTT
NA,many,TRBJ1-4,TRBV4-3,CASSQVWQGGEKLFF,TGCGCCAGCAGCCAAGTCTGGCAGGGTGGTGAAAAACTGTTTTTT
TRBD2,NA,TRBJ2-3,TRBV20-1,CSASLSGGADTQYF,TGCAGTGCTAGTCTTAGCGGGGGAGCTGATACGCAGTATTTT
NA,few,TRBJ2-4,TRBV7-9,CASSFSSDIQYF,TGTGCCAGCAGCTTTTCTTCTGACATTCAGTACTTC
NA,NA,TRBJ2-7,TRBV4-2,CASSPNIAGLLNEQYF,TGTGCCAGCAGCCCAAATATTGCGGGACTTTTGAACGAGCAGTACTTC
TRBD1,NA,TRBJ1-2,TRBV7-2,CASSPDRDNGYTF,TGTGCCAGCAGCCCCGACAGGGATAATGGCTACACCTTC
TRBD2,NA,TRBJ2-5,TRBV5-1,CASSHGLAGVWETQYF,TGCGCCAGCAGCCACGGACTAGCGGGGGTATGGGAGACCCAGTACTTC
TRBD1,once,TRBJ1-4,TRBV19,CASSASTGVGEKLFF,TGTGCCAGTAGTGCAAGCACAGGGGTCGGCGAAAAACTGTTTTTT
NA,NA,TRBJ2-7,TRBV4-3,CASSQTAYYYEQYF,TGCGCCAGCAGCCAGACAGCTTACTACTACGAGCAGTACTTC
NA,NA,TRBJ1-1,TRBV7-2,CASRPGGPENTEAFF,TGTGCCAGCAGACCTGGCGGTCCAGAGAACACTGAAGCTTTCTTT
NA,NA,TRBJ1-2,TRBV12-3/TRBV12-4,CASSLEENYGYTF,TGTGCCAGCAGTTTAGAGGAGAACTATGGCTACACCTTC
NA,once,TRBJ1-6,TRBV11-2,CASSLEYRATHSPLHF,TGTGCCAGCAGCTTAGAGTACAGGGCCACCCATTCACCCCTCCACTTT
NA,NA,TRBJ2-7,TRBV19,CASSPGRASEQYF,TGTGCCAGTAGTCCGGGCAGGGCGTCCGAGCAGTACTTC
TRBD1,NA,TRBJ2-1,TRBV12-5,CASGLVWTGGNYNEQFF,TGTGCTAGTGGTTTGGTGTGGACAGGGGGTAACTACAATGAGCAGTTCTTC
NA,many,TRBJ1-1,TRBV5-1,CASSGDRNTEAFF,TGCGCCAGCAGCGGAGACAGGAACACTGAAGCTTTCTTT
TRBD1,NA,TRBJ1-2,TRBV2,CASSGQGEYGYTF,TGTGCCAGCAGTGGACAGGGGGAATATGGCTACACCTTC
TRBD1,NA,TRBJ1-2,TRBV5-1,CASSLAGQAASGYTF,TGCGCCAGCAGCTTGGCTGGACAGGCTGCGTCTGGCTACACCTTC
NA,NA,TRBJ2-7,TRBV7-3,CASSLGGGASYEQYF,TGTGCCAGCAGCTTAGGCGGGGGCGCCTCCTACGAGCAGTACTTC
NA,NA,TRBJ2-7,TRBV7-9,CASSLDRTEDYEQYF,TGTGCCAGCAGCTTAGATAGGACAGAAGACTACGAGCAGTACTTC
NA,NA,TRBJ1-1,TRBV4-2,CASSRNPESGKNTEAFF,TGTGCCAGCAGCCGGAACCCTGAATCCGGGAAGAACACTGAAGCTTTCTTT
NA,NA,TRBJ2-1,TRBV5-1,CASSLGSADEQFF,TGCGCCAGCAGCCTCGGAAGCGCGGATGAGCAGTTCTTC
TRBD1,NA,TRBJ1-5,TRBV5-8,CASSLEQGAEQPQHF,TGTGCCAGCAGCTTGGAGCAGGGGGCTGAACAGCCCCAGCATTTT